These T cell receptor beta chains were read from a single sample in a study of cytotoxic CD8 clonotypes in ibrutinib-treated CLL. Profiling relied on immunoSEQ multiplex PCR, and the TCRdb table lists in-frame clones only, not all of them. The sample holds around 330,000 clones; over 60% are singletons and the top ten take 5% to 6.5%. The source was PBMCs, collected after 36 months of ibrutinib treatment. The receptors originated from a human donor with chronic lymphocytic leukemia. Each CDR3 is given without its conserved first and last residue.

j_call | v_call | cdr3_aa
TRBJ2-3 | TRBV7-2 | ASSLSLYSTDTQY
TRBJ1-1 | TRBV19 | ASSIGSFEAF
TRBJ2-2 | TRBV4-3 | ASSQVYRGAVGELF
TRBJ2-2 | TRBV4-3 | ASSQDKRASPGELF
TRBJ1-2 | TRBV11-2 | ASSLGPGSGYT
TRBJ1-3 | TRBV7-9 | ASSNTGFFSGNTIY
TRBJ1-1 | TRBV5-1 | ASSLDNRGTEAF
TRBJ2-1 | TRBV6-5 | ASSRGLAGAREL
TRBJ2-7 | TRBV5-4 | ASQSGADSYEQY
TRBJ2-3 | TRBV6-5 | ASSLRGGSDTQY
TRBJ1-2 | TRBV20-1 | SASTTYGYT
TRBJ2-1 | TRBV27 | ASRAGSSGEQF
TRBJ2-2 | TRBV4-1 | ASSQQDRSNTGELF
TRBJ1-2 | TRBV6-5 | ASSYSHYGYT
TRBJ1-1 | TRBV5-6 | ASSPSGFWSTEAF
TRBJ2-7 | TRBV29-1 | SVEIGSVEQY
TRBJ1-1 | TRBV19 | ASNPGGRNTEAF
TRBJ2-5 | TRBV11-2 | ASSLVGWLEGLSETQY
TRBJ1-6 | TRBV7-2 | ASSLAIGSFWDSPLH
TRBJ2-3 | TRBV7-9 | ASSARTKDTQY
TRBJ2-5 | TRBV5-4 | ASSLGGGLETQY